This T cell receptor beta chain stems from a study of CXCR3-negative and CXCR3-positive naive CD8 T cells. Study findings and constraints: Hydrophobicity of TRB CDR3s was greater in CXCR3-positive naive cells than in CXCR3-negative naive cells. Memory CD8+ T cell repertoires were far less diverse than both naive subsets.

All CD8+ T cell subsets were sorted in triplicate at 250,000 to 300,000 cells each. CD45RO-CCR7+CD27+CD95- characterized naive CD8+ T cells. The TRB cDNA libraries were prepared by 5' RACE with UMI labels. TCRdb reprocessed the 5' RACE reads and stores each CDR3 protein as one record, lacking DNA. The table counts over 150,000 distinct CDR3 sequences; about 0.48% lies in the top ten. As to this clonotype: Its specificity is not known.

This CDR3 is 15 amino acids long. Germline lookup yields CDR1 SGHVS and CDR2 FNYEAQ. Sequenced input: naive CXCR3+ CD8+ T cells from blood. Subset in this sample: CD45RO-CCR7+CD27+CD95- naive CD8+ T cells expressing CXCR3 (TNR3+). The clonotype comes from a human donor in good health. Some clones in this sample may be carry-over from other donors' samples. The chain recombines TRBV7-6 with TRBJ1-2; the TRBD1 assignment by TCRdb is unverifiable without DNA. CDR3: CASSLAGTGGTGYTF.